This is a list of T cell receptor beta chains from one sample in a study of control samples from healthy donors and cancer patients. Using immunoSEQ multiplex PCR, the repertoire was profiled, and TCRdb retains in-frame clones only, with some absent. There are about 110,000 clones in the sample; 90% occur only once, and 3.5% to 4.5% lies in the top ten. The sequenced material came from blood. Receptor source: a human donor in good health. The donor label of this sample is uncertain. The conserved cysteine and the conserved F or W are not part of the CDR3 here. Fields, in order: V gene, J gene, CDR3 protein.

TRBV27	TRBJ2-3	ASSLSRTGRGHRDTQY
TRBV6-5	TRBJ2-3	ASRLTGGRTDTQY
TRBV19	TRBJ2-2	ASSITGKAGELF
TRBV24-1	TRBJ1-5	ATSELGWTQH
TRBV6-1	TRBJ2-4	ASIDWDRKNIQY
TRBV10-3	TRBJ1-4	ATSREGGEGEKLF
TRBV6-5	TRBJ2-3	ASSYQQGIGTDTQY
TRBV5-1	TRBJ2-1	ASSLLGYNEQF
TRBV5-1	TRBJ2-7	ASSPALGTVGEQY
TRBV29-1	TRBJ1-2	SVESGYGYT
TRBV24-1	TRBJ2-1	ATSDFREGLYNEQF
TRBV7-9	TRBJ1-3	ASSPPGLYGNTIY
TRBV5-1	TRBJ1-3	ASSSGTGNSGNTIY
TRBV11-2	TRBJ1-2	ASSLGEGRAYT
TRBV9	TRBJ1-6	ASRSGQGGSPLH
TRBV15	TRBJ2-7	ATSRDPGAGDEQY
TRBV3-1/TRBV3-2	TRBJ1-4	ASSQRQPLNEKLF
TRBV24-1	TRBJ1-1	ATKGPGTEAF
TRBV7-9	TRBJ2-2	ASSLVRLLGSKDTGELF
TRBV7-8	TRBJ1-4	ASSPNEQENEKLF
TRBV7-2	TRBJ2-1	ASSLGTSGSNEQF
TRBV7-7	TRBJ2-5	ASSLRGQGVETQY
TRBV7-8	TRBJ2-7	ASSRRTGRYEQY
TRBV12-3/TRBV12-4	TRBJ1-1	ASSSGSEAF
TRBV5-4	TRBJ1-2	ASSLDRYGYT
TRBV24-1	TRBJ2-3	ATSDYTGGVDTQY
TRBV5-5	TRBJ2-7	ASSPAPDRDYEQY
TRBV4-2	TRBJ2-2	ASSQASAGELF
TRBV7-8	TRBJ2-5	ASSERATQY
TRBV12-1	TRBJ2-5	ARTWRGGEETQY
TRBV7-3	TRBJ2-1	ASSVPGEYNEQF